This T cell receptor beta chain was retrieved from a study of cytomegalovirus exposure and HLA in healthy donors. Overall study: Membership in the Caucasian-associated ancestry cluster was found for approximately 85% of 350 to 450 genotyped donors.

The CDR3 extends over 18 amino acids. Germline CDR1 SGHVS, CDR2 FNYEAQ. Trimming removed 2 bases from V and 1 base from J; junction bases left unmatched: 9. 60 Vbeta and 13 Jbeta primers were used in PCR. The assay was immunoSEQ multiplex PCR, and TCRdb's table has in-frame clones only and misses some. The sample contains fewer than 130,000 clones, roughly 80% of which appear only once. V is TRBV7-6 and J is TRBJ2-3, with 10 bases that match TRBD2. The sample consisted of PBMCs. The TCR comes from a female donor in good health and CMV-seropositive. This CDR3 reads CASSLLGTSAVRTDTQYF. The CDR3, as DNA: TGTGCCAGCAGCTTATTAGGGACTAGCGCCGTACGCACAGATACGCAGTATTTT. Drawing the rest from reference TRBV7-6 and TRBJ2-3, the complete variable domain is GAGVSQSPRYKVTKRGQDVALRCDPISGHVSLYWYRQALGQGPEFLTYFNYEAQQDKSGLPNDRFSAERPEGSISTLTIQRTEQRDSAMYRCASSLLGTSAVRTDTQYFGPGTRLTVL.